The present entry profiles one T cell receptor beta chain with its context. Its target is unknown. The time point: persistent/refractory GD, antithyroid drugs over 5 years with positive TRAb. Scientists built the TCR library using RNA that was extracted from PBMCs. It was by American Thyroid Association guidelines that Graves' disease was diagnosed. These data originate in a study of regulatory T cells in long-lasting Graves disease. Findings and caveats of the study: Few sampled subjects may have lowered accuracy. Persistent disease exhibited a predilection for TRBV28, TRBJ1-2 and TRBJ2-5.

Germline V gene lookup returns CDR1 MGHRA and CDR2 YSYEKL. The CDR3 consists of 16 residues. Between the trimmed V and J ends, which lost 0 bases and 6 bases, there was a span of 17 bases. Sequencing libraries for TCR beta were prepared with iRepertoire HTBI primers and Arm-PCR of CDR3 regions. Each CDR3 protein is one row after TCRdb ran MiXCR on the multiplex PCR reads. The top ten clones hold around 50% of a sample with around 300,000 distinct CDR3 sequences, 22% of them seen once. The clonotype was recovered from a female donor with Graves disease. The source was peripheral blood mononuclear cells (PBMCs), collected when the disease was refractory, from a patient treated with antithyroid drugs. The rearrangement links TRBV4-1 to TRBJ1-2; D perhaps matches TRBD1 (6 bases). CDR3 nucleotides: TGCGCCAGCAGCCAAGATTTGGGGAGGGGGGGAGATGGCTACACCTTC. This encodes CASSQDLGRGGDGYTF.